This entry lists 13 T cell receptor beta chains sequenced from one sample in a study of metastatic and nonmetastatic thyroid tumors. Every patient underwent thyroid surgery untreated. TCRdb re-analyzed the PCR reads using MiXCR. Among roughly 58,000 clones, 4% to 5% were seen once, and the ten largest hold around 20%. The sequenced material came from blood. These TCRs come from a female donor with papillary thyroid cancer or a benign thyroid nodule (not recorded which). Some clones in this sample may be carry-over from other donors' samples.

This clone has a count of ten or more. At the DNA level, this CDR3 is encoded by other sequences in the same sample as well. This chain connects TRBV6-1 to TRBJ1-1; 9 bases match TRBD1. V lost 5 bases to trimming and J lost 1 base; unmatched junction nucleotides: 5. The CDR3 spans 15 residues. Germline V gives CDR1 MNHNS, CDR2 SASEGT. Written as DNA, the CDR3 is TGTGCCAGCAGTAAACAGGGGGCCGCGAACACTGAAGCTTTCTTT. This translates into CASSKQGAANTEAFF.

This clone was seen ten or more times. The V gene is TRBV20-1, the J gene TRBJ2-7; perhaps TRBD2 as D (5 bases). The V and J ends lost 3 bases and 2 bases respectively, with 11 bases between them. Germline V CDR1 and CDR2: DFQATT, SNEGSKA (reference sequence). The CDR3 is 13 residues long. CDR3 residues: CSARSRGTYEQYF. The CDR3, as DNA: TGCAGTGCTAGGTCTCGGGGAACCTACGAGCAGTACTTC.

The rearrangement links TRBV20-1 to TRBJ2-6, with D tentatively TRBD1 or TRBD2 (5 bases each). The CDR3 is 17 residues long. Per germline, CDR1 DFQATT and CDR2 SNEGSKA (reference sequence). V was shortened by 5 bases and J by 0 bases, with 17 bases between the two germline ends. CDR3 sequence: CSASRGNRGSGANVLTF. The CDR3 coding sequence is TGCAGTGCTTCAAGGGGTAATCGGGGCTCTGGGGCCAACGTCCTGACTTTC.

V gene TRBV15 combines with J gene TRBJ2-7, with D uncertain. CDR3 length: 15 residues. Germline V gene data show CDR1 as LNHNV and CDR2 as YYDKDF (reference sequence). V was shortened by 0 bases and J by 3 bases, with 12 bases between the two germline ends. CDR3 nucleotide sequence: TGTGCCACCAGCAGAGATGCGGTGCAGTTCTACGAGCAGTACTTC. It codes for CATSRDAVQFYEQYF.

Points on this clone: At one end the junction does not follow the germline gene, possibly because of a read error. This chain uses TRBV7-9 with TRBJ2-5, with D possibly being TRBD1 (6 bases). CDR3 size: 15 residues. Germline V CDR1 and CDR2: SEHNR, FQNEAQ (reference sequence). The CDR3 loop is CASFQRTVSQETQCF. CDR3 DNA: TGTGCCAGTTTTCAAAGGACAGTGTCCCAAGAGACCCAGTGCTTC.

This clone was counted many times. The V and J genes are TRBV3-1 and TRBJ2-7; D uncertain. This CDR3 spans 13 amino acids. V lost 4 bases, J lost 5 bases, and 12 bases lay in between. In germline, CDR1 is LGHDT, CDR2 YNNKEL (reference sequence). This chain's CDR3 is CASSPLVGNEQYF. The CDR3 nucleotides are TGTGCCAGCAGCCCCCTAGTTGGGAACGAGCAGTACTTC.

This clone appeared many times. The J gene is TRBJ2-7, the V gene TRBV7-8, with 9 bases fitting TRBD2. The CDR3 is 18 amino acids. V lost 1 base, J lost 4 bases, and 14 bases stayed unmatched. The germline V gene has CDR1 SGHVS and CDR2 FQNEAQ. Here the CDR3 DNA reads TGTGCCAGCAGCTTAGTTGGCGGGAGGGCCTCCTACCCATACGAGCAGTACTTC. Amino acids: CASSLVGGRASYPYEQYF. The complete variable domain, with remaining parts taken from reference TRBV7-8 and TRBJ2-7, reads GAGVSQSPRYKVAKRGQDVALRCDPISGHVSLFWYQQALGQGPEFLTYFQNEAQLDKSGLPSDRFFAERPEGSVSTLKIQRTQQEDSAVYLCASSLVGGRASYPYEQYFGPGTRLTVT.

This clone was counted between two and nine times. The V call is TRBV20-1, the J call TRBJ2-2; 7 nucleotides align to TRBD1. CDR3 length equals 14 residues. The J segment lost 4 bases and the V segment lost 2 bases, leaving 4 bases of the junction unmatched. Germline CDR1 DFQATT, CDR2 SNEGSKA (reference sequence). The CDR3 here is CSARKGAGTGELFF. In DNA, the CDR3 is TGCAGTGCTAGAAAGGGGGCGGGCACCGGGGAGCTGTTTTTT.

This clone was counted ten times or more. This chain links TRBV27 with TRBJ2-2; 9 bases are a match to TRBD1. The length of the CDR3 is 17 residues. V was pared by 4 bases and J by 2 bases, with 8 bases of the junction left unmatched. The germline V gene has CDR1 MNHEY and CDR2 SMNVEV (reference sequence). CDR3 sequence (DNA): TGTGCCAGCAGTTCCCGGGGGGACAGGGCAAACACCGGGGAGCTGTTTTTT. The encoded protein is CASSSRGDRANTGELFF.

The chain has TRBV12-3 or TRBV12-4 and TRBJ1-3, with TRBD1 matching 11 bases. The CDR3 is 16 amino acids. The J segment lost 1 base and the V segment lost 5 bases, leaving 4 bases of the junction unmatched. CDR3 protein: CASSLGTGGSGNTIYF. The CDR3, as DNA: TGTGCCAGCAGTCTCGGGACAGGGGGATCTGGAAACACCATATATTTT.

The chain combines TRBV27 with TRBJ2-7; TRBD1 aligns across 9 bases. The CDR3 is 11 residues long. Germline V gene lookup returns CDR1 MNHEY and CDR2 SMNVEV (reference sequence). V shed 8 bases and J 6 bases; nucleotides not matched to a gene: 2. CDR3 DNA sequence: TGTGCCAGCGTACAGGGGGCCGAGCAGTACTTC. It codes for CASVQGAEQYF.

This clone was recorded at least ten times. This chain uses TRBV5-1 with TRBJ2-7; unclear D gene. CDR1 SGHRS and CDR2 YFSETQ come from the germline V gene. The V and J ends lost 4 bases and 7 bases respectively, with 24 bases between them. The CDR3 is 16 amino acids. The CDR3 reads CASSRRRESGLGEQYF. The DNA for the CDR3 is TGCGCCAGCAGCCGCCGAAGGGAAAGTGGTCTTGGGGAGCAGTACTTC.

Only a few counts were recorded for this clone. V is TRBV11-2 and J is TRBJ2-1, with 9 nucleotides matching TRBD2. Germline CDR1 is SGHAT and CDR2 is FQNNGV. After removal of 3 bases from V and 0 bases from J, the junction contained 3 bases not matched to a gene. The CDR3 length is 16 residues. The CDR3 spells CASSFPGLASYNEQFF. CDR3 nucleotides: TGTGCCAGCAGCTTTCCGGGACTAGCCTCCTACAATGAGCAGTTCTTC.